In its sample, the clone carrying this T cell receptor (beta chain) was seen once. CDR1 and CDR2 (germline): MDHEN, SYDVKM. V lost 4 bases and J lost 4; bases outside the gene matches: 12. This CDR3 is built from 17 residues. The repertoire was sequenced with immunoSEQ multiplex PCR; TCRdb's copy has only in-frame clones and lacks some. The sample yields about 140,000 clones, around 81% seen once. This specimen belongs to a study of blood T cell repertoires in COVID-19. Across the study: Acute and convalescent COVID-19 specimens originated in the United States, Italy and Spain. Sources were T cells, B-cell-depleted T cells, or PBMCs; the material itself was cDNA or gDNA.

This rearrangement joins TRBV28 to TRBJ2-2, with 7 nucleotides matching TRBD2. Sequenced: peripheral blood. This clonotype originated in a human donor in a cohort sampled during active COVID-19. The CDR3, as DNA: TGTGCCAGCAGTTATTCCGGGACTACCACGTCCACCGGGGAGCTGTTTTTT. Protein sequence: CASSYSGTTTSTGELFF.